This TCR beta chain was found in a study of T cell repertoires in cytomegalovirus infection. The CDR3 is 15 residues long. The V end was cut by 0 bases, the J end by 8 bases, with 14 bases between. CDR1 and CDR2 from the germline V gene are DFQATT and SNEGSKA (reference sequence). In its sample, this clonotype was seen a few times. No antigen is known for it. TCRdb analysed the reads with MiXCR anew, one entry per CDR3 protein. The sample includes approximately 130,000 distinct CDR3 sequences, 8% to 9% of them seen just once. The study's findings and limits: Identification of carriers of CMV plus the relevant HLA was performed using cumulative public TCR beta family frequency. The study found HLA-C-restricted CMV-specific TCR beta clonotypes dominating the ex vivo response.

This TCR derives from a human donor in good health (CMV status not recorded). Some clones in this sample may be carry-over from other donors' samples. The chain carries TRBV20-1 and TRBJ1-6, with unresolved D. Material: PBMCs. The CDR3 DNA reads TGCAGTGCTAGAGATATAATGAGGGCAGATTCACCCCTCCACTTT. Amino acids: CSARDIMRADSPLHF.